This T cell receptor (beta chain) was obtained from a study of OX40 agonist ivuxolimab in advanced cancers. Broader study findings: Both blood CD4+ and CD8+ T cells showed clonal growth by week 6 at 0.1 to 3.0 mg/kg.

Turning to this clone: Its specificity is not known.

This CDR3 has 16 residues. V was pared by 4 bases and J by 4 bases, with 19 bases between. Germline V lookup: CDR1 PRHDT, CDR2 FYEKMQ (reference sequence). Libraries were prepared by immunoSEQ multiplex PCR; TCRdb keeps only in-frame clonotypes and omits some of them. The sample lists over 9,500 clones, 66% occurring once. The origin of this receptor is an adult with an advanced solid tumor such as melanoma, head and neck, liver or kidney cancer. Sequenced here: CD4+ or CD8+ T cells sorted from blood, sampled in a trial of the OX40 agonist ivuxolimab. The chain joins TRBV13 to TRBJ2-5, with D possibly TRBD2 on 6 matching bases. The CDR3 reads CASSYRGRRGGETQYF. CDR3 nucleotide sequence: TGTGCCAGCAGCTATAGGGGACGGCGGGGAGGAGAGACCCAGTACTTC.